This record concerns one T cell receptor beta chain sequence. Trimming stripped 4 bases from V and 4 bases from J, with 19 bases between. The CDR3 has 16 amino acids. The germline gives CDR1 ENHRY, CDR2 SYGVKD. As handled by the study authors: Quantification of nucleated cells was approximated via reference gene primer amplification. Using immunoSEQ multiplex PCR, the repertoire was profiled, and TCRdb retains in-frame clones only, with some absent. Clone size and the V and J calls come from that table; the DNA yielded D and trimming. The table records 250,000 to 300,000 clones, about nine tenths of them present only once. These data belong to a study of blood T cell repertoires in COVID-19. Across the whole study: Italy, Spain and the United States were the sources of the convalescent and acute COVID-19 samples.

This TCR came from a middle-aged woman with acute COVID-19. The sample was PBMCs or T cells enriched from blood (not recorded which). The gene calls are TRBV10-3 and TRBJ2-5; weak D call: TRBD1 (6 bases). The CDR3, as DNA: TGTGCCATCAGTGCCGCGTGGGCAGGGGATAGAGAGACCCAGTACTTC. Translating gives CAISAAWAGDRETQYF.